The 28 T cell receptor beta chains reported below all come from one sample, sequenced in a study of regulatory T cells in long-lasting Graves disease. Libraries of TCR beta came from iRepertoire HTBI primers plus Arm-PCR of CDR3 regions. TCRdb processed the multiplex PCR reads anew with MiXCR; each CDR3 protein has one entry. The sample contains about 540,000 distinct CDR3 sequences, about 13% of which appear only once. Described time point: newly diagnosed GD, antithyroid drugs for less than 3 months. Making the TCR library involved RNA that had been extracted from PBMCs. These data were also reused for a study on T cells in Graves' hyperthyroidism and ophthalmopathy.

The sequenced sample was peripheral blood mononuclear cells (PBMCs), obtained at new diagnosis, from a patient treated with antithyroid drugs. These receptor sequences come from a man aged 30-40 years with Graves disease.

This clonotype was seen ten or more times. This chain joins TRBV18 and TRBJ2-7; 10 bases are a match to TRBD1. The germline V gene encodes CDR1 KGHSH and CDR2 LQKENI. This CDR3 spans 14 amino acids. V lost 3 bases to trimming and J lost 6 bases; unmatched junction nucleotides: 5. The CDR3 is CASSPPGQGLEQYF. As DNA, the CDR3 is TGTGCCAGCTCACCTCCGGGACAGGGGCTCGAGCAGTACTTC.

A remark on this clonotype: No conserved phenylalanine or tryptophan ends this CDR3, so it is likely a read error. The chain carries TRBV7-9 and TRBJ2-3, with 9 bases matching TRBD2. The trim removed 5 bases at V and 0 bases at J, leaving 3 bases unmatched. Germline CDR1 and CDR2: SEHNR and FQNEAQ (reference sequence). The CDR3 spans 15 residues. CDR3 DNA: TGTGCCAGCAGCACCCTAGCGGGAAGCACAGATACGCAGTATCTT. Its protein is CASSTLAGSTDTQYL.

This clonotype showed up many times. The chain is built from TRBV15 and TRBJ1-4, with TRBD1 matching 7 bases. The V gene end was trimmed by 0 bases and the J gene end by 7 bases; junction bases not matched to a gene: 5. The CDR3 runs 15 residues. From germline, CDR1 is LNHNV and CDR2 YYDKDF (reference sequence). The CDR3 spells CATSREDRRGEKLFF. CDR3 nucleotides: TGTGCCACCAGCAGAGAGGACAGGAGAGGTGAAAAACTGTTTTTT.

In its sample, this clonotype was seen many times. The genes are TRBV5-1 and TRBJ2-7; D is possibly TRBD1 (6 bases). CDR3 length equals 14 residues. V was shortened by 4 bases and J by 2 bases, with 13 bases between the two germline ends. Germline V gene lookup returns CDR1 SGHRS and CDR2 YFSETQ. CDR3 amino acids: CASSGTGSAYEQYF. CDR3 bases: TGCGCCAGCAGCGGTACAGGGAGCGCCTACGAGCAGTACTTC.

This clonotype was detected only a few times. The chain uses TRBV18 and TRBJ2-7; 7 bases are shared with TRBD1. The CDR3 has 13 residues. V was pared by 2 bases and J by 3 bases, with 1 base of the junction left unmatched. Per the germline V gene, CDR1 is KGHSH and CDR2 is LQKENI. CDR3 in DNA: TGTGCCAGCTCACCAACAGGGGTCTACGAGCAGTACTTC. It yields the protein CASSPTGVYEQYF.

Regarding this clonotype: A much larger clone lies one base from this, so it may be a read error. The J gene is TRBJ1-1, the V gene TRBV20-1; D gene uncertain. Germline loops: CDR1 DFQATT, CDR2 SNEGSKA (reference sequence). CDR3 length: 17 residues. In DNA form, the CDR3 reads TGCACTGCCCCACGGCGGACGGGTAACATCATGAACACTGAAGCTTTCTTT. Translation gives CTAPRRTGNIMNTEAFF.

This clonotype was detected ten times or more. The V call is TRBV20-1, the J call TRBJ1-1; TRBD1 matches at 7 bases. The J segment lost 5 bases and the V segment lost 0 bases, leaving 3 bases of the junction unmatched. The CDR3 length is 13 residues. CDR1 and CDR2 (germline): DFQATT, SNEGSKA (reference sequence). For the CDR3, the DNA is TGCAGTGCTAGAGATCTACAGGGGACTGAAGCTTTCTTT. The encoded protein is CSARDLQGTEAFF.

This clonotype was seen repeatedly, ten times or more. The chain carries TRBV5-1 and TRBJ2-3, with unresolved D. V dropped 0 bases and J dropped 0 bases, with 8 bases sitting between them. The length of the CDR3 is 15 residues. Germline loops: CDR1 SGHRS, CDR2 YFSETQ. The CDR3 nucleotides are TGCGCCAGCAGCTTGGATGCAGCTAGCACAGATACGCAGTATTTT. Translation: CASSLDAASTDTQYF.

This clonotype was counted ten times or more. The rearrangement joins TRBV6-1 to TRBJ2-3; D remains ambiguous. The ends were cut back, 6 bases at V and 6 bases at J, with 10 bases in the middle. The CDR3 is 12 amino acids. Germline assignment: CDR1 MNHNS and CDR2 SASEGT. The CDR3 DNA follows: TGTGCCAGCAGACTTGCGCTTGATACGCAGTATTTT. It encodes CASRLALDTQYF.

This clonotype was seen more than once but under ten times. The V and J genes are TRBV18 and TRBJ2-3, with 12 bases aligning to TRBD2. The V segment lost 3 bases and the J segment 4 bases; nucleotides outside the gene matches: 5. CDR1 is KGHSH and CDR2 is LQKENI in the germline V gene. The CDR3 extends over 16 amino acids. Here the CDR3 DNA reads TGTGCCAGCTCACCCCGACTAGCGGGAGCCTCAGATACGCAGTATTTT. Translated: CASSPRLAGASDTQYF. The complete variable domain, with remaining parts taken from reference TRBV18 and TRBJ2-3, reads NAGVMQNPRHLVRRRGQEARLRCSPMKGHSHVYWYRQLPEEGLKFMVYLQKENIIDESGMPKERFSAEFPKEGPSILRIQQVVRGDSAAYFCASSPRLAGASDTQYFGPGTRLTVL.

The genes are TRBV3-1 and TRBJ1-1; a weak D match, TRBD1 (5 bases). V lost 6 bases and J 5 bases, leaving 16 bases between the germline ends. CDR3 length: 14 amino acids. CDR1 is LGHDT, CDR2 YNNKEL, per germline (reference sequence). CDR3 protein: CASRETGVLTEAFF. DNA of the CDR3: TGTGCCAGCAGAGAGACGGGGGTGTTAACTGAAGCTTTCTTT.

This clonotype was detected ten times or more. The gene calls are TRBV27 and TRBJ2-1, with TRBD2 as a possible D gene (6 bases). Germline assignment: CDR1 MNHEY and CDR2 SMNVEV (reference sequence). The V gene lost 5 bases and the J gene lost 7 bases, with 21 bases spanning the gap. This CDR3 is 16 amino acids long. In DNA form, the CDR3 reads TGTGCCAGCAGTCCCACCCAGGGACTGGGCTCAAATGAGCAGTTCTTC. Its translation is CASSPTQGLGSNEQFF.

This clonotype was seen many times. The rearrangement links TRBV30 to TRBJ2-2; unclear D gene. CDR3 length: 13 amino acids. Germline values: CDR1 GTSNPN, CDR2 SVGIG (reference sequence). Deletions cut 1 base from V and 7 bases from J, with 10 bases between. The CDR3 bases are TGTGCCTGGAGTGCTACTCGAGTCGGGGAGCTGTTTTTT. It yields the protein CAWSATRVGELFF.

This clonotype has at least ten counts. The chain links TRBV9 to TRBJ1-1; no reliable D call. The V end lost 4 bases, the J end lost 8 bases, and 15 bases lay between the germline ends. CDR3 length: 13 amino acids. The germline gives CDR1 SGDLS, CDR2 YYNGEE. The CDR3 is CASSSRTATEAFF. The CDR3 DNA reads TGTGCCAGCAGCTCACGGACGGCCACGGAAGCTTTCTTT. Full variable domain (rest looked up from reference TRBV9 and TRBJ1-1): DSGVTQTPKHLITATGQRVTLRCSPRSGDLSVYWYQQSLDQGLQFLIQYYNGEERAKGNILERFSAQQFPDLHSELNLSSLELGDSALYFCASSSRTATEAFFGQGTRLTVV.

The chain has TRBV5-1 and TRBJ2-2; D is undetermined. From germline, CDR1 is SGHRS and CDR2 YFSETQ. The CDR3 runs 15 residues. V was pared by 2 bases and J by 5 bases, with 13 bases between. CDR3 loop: CASSFSTWETGELFF. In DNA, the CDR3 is TGCGCCAGCAGCTTCTCGACATGGGAAACCGGGGAGCTGTTTTTT.

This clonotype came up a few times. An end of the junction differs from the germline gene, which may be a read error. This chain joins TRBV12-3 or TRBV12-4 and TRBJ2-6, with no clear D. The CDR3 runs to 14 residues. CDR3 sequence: CASSLEDWANALTF. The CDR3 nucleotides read TGTGCCAGCAGTTTAGAAGATTGGGCCAACGCCCTGACTTTC.

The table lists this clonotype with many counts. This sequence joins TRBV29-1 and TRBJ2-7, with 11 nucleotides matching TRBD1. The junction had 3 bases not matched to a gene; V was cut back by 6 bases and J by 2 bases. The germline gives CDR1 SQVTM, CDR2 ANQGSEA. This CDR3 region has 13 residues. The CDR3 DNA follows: TGCAGCGTGGGACAGGGGGAAACCTACGAGCAGTACTTC. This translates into CSVGQGETYEQYF.

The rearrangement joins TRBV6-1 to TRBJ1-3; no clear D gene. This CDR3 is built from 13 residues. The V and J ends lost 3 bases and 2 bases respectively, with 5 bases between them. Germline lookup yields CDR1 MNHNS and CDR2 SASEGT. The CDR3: CASSETAGNTIYF. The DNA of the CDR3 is TGTGCCAGCAGTGAGACTGCTGGAAACACCATATATTTT.

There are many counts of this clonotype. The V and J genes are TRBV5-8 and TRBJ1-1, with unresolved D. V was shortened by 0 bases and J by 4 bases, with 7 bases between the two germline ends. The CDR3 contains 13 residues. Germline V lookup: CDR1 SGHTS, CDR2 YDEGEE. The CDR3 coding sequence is TGTGCCAGCAGCTTGGAGTTGGGCACTGAAGCTTTCTTT. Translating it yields CASSLELGTEAFF.

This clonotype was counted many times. In DNA form, the CDR3 reads TGTGCCAGCAGCACCGGAGGGGTAGTGTGGGCTTTCTTT. It encodes CASSTGGVVWAFF. The V and J genes are TRBV11-2 and TRBJ1-1; D perhaps matches TRBD1 (5 bases). The germline V gene has CDR1 SGHAT and CDR2 FQNNGV. The CDR3 has 13 amino acids. Trimming took off 5 bases at V and 11 bases at J, with 18 bases between the two ends.

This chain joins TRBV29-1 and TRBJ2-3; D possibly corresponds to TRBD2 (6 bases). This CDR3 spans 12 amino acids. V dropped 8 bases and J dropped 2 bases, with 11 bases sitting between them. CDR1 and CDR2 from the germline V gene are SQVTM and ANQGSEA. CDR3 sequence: CSLSGFTDTQYF. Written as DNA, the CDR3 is TGCAGCCTCAGCGGGTTCACAGATACGCAGTATTTT.

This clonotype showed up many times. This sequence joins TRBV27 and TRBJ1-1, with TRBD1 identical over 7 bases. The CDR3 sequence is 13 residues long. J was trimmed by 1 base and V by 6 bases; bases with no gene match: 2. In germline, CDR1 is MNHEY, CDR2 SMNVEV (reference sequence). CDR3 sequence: CASRGTANTEAFF. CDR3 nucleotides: TGTGCCAGCAGGGGGACAGCGAACACTGAAGCTTTCTTT.

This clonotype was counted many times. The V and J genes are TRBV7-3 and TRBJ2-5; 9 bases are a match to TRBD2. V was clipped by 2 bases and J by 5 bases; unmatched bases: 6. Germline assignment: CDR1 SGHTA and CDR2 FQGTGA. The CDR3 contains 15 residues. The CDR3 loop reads CASSLWGTSGETQYF. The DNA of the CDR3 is TGTGCCAGCAGCTTATGGGGTACTAGCGGGGAGACCCAGTACTTC.

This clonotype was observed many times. The chain's CDR3 is CSVGGLAGAYEQYF. The CDR3 region has the DNA TGCAGCGTGGGGGGACTAGCGGGAGCGTACGAGCAGTACTTC. J is TRBJ2-7 and V is TRBV29-1; 14 bases align to TRBD2. CDR1 is SQVTM and CDR2 is ANQGSEA in the germline V gene. The J segment lost 4 bases and the V segment lost 6 bases, leaving 5 bases of the junction unmatched. CDR3 size: 14 residues.

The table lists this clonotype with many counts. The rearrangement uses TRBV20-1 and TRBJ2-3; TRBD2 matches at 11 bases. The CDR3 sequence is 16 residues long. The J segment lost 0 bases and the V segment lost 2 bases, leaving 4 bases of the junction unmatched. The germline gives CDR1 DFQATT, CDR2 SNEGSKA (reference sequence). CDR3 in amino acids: CSARMTSGASTDTQYF. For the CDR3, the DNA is TGCAGTGCTAGAATGACTAGCGGGGCAAGCACAGATACGCAGTATTTT.

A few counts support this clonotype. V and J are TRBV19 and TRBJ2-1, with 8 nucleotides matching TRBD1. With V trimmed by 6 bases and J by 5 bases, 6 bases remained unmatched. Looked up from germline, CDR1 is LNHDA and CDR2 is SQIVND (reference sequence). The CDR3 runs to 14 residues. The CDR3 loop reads CASRAQGAHNEQFF. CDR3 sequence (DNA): TGTGCCAGTAGAGCGCAGGGGGCCCACAATGAGCAGTTCTTC.

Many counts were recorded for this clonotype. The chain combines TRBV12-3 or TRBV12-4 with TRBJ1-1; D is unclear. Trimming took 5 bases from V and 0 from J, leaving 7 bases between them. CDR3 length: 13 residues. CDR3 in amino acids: CASSKVLNTEAFF. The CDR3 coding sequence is TGTGCCAGCAGTAAGGTCCTGAACACTGAAGCTTTCTTT.

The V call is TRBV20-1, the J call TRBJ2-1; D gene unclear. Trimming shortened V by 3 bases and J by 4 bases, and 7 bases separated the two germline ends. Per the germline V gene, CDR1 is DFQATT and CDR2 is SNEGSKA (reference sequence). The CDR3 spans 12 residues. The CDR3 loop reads CSASPQYNEQFF. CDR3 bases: TGCAGTGCTAGCCCCCAGTACAATGAGCAGTTCTTC.